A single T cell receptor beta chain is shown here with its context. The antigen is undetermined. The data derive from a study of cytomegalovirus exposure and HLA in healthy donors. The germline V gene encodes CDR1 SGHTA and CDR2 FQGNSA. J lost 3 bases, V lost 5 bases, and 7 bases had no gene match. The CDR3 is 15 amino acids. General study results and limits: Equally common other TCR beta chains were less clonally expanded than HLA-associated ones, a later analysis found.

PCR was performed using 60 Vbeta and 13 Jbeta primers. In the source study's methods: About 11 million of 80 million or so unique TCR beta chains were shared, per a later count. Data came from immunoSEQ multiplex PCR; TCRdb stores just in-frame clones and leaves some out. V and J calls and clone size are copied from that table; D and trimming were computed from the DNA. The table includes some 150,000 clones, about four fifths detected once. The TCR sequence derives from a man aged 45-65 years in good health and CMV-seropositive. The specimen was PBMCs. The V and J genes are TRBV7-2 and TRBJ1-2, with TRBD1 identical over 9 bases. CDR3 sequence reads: CASSAYRGRDYGYTF. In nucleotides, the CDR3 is TGTGCCAGCAGCGCCTACAGGGGGCGGGACTATGGCTACACCTTC. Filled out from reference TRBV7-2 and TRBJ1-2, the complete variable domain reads GAGVSQSPSNKVTEKGKDVELRCDPISGHTALYWYRQSLGQGLEFLIYFQGNSAPDKSGLPSDRFSAERTGGSVSTLTIQRTQQEDSAVYLCASSAYRGRDYGYTFGSGTRLTVV.